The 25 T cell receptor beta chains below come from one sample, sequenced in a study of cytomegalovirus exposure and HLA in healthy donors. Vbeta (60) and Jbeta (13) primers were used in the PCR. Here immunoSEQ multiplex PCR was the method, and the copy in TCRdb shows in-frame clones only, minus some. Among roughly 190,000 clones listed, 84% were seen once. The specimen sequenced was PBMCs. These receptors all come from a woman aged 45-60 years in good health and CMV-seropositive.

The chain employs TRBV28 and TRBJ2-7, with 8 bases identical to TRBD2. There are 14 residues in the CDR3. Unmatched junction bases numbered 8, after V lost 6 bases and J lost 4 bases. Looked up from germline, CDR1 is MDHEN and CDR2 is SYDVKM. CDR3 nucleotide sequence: TGTGCCAGCAGAAAAAGCGGGGGAGATTACGAGCAGTACTTC. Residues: CASRKSGGDYEQYF.

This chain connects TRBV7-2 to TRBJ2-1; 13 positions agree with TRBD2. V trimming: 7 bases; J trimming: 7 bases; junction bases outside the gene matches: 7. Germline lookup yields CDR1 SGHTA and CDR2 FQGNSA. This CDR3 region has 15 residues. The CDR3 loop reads CASTPTSGGINEQFF. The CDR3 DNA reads TGTGCCAGCACCCCGACTAGCGGGGGGATTAATGAGCAGTTCTTC. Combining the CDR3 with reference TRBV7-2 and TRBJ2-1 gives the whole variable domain GAGVSQSPSNKVTEKGKDVELRCDPISGHTALYWYRQSLGQGLEFLIYFQGNSAPDKSGLPSDRFSAERTGGSVSTLTIQRTQQEDSAVYLCASTPTSGGINEQFFGPGTRLTVL.

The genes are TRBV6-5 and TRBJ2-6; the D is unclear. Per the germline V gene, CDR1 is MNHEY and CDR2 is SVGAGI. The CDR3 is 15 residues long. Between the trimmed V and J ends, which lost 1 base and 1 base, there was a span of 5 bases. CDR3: CASSYFLSGANVLTF. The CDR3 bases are TGTGCCAGCAGTTACTTCCTTTCTGGGGCCAACGTCCTGACTTTC.

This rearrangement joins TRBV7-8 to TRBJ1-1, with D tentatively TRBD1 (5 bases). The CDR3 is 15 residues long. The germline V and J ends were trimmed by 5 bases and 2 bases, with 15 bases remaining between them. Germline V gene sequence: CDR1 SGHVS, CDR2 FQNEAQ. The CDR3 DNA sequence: TGTGCCAGCAGCCCCCGGACACTACCAAACACTGAAGCTTTCTTT. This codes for CASSPRTLPNTEAFF.

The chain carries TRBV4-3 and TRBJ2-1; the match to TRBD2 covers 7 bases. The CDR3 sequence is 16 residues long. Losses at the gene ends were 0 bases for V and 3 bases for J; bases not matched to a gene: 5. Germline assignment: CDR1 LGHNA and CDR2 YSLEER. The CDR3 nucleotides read TGCGCCAGCAGCCAAGAACCAGCGGGGAACTACAATGAGCAGTTCTTC. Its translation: CASSQEPAGNYNEQFF.

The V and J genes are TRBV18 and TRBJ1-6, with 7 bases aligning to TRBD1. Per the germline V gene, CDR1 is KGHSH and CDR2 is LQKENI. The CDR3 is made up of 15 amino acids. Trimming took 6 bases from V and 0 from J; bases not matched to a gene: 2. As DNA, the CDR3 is TGTGCCAGCTCCGGGACAGTCTCCTATAATTCACCCCTCCACTTT. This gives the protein CASSGTVSYNSPLHF.

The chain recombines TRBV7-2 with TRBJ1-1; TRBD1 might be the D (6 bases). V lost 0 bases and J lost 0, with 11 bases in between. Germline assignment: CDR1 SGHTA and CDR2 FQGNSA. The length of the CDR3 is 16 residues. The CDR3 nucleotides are TGTGCCAGCAGCTTAGCTGGGACATCCATGAACACTGAAGCTTTCTTT. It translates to CASSLAGTSMNTEAFF.

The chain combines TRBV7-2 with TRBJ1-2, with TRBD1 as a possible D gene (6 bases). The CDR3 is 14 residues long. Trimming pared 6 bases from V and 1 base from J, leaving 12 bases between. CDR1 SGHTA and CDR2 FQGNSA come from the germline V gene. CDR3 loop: CASSRDNNNYGYTF. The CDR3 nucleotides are TGTGCCAGCAGTCGGGACAACAATAACTATGGCTACACCTTC.

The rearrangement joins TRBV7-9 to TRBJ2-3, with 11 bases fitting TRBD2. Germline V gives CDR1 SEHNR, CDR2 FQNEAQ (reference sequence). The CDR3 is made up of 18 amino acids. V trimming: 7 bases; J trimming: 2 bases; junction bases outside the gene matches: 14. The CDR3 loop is CASIGLAGGARATDTQYF. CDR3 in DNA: TGTGCCAGCATCGGTCTAGCGGGGGGTGCCCGGGCCACAGATACGCAGTATTTT.

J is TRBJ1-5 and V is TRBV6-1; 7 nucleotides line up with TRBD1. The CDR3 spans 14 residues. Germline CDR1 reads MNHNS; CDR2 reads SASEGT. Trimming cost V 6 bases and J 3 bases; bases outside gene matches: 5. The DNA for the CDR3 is TGTGCCAGCAGCAGGGGGTTGAACAATCAGCCCCAGCATTTT. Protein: CASSRGLNNQPQHF.

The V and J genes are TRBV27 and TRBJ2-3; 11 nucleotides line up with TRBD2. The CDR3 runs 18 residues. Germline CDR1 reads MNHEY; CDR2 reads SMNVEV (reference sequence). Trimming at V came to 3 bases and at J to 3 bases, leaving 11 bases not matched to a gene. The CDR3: CASSFSLAGGRVTDTQYF. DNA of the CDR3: TGTGCCAGCAGTTTTTCGCTAGCGGGGGGTAGAGTTACAGATACGCAGTATTTT.

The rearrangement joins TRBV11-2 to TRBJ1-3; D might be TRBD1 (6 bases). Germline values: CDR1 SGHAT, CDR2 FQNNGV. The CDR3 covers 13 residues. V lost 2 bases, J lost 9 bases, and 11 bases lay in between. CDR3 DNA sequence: TGTGCCAGCAGCTTAAACGAAGGGGGCACCATATATTTT. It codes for CASSLNEGGTIYF.

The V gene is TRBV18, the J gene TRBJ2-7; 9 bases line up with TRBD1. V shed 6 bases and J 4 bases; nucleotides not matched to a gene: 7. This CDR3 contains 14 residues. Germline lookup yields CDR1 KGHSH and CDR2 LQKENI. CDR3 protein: CASSPGQGIYEQYF. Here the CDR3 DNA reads TGTGCCAGCTCCCCGGGACAGGGCATTTACGAGCAGTACTTC.

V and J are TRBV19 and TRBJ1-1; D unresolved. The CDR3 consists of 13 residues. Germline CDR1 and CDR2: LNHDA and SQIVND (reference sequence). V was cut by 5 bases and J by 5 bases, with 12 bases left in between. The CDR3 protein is CASSVKLETEAFF. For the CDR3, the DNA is TGTGCCAGTAGTGTGAAGCTGGAGACTGAAGCTTTCTTT.

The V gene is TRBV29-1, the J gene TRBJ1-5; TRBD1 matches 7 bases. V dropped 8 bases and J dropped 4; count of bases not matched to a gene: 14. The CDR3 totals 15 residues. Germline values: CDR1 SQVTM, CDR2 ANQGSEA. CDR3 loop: CSFTRGQGRNQPQHF. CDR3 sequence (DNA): TGCAGCTTTACAAGGGGGCAGGGGAGGAATCAGCCCCAGCATTTT.

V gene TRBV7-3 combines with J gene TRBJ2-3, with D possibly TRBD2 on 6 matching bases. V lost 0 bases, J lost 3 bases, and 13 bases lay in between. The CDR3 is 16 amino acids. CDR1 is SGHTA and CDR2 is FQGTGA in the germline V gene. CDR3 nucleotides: TGTGCCAGCAGCTTAACACTCGCCGGGGGAACAGATACGCAGTATTTT. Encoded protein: CASSLTLAGGTDTQYF.

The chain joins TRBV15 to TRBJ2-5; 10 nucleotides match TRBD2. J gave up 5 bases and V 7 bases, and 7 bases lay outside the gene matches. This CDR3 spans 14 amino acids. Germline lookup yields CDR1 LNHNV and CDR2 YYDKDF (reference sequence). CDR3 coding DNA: TGTGCCACCAAGCCTAGCGGGGGTTGGGAGACCCAGTACTTC. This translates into CATKPSGGWETQYF. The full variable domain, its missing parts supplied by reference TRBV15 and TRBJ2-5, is DAMVIQNPRYQVTQFGKPVTLSCSQTLNHNVMYWYQQKSSQAPKLLFHYYDKDFNNEADTPDNFQSRRPNTSFCFLDIRSPGLGDTAMYLCATKPSGGWETQYFGPGTRLLVL.

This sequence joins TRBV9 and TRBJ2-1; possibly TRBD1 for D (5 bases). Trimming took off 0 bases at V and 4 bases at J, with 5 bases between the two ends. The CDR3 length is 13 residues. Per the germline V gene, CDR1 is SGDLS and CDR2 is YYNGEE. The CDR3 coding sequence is TGTGCCAGCAGCGTAGAGGGGTACAATGAGCAGTTCTTC. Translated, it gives CASSVEGYNEQFF.

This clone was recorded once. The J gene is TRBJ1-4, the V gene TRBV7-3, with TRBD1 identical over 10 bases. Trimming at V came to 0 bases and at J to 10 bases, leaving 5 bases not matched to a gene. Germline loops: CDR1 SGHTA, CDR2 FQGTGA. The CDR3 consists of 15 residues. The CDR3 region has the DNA TGTGCCAGCAGCTTAACCGGGGACAGGGGCGCAAAACTGTTTTTT. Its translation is CASSLTGDRGAKLFF.

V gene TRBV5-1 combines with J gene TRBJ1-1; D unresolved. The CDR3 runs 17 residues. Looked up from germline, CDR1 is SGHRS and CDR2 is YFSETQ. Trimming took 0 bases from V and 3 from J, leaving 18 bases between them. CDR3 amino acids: CASSLGEKAGGHTEAFF. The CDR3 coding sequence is TGCGCCAGCAGCTTGGGGGAGAAAGCGGGAGGACACACTGAAGCTTTCTTT.

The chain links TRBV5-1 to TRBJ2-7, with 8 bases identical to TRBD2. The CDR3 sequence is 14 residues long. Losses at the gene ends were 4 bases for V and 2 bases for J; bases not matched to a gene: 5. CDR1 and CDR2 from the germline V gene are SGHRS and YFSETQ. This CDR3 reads CASSPRGGTYEQYF. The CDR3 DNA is TGCGCCAGCAGCCCACGGGGGGGCACCTACGAGCAGTACTTC.

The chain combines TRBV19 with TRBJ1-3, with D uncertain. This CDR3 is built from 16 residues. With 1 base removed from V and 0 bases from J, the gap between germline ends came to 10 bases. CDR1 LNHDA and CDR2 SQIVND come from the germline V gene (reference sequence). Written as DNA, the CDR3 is TGTGCCAGTAGTATAGTAGCCACCAGCTCTGGAAACACCATATATTTT. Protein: CASSIVATSSGNTIYF.

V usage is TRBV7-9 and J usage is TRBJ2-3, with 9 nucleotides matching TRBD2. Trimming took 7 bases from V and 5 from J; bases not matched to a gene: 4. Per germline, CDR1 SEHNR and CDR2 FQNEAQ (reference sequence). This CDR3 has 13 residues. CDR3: CASTGLAKDTQYF. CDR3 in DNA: TGTGCCAGCACCGGACTAGCGAAAGATACGCAGTATTTT. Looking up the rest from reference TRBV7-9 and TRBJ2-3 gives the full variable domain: DTGVSQNPRHKITKRGQNVTFRCDPISEHNRLYWYRQTLGQGPEFLTYFQNEAQLEKSRLLSDRFSAERPKGSFSTLEIQRTEQGDSAMYLCASTGLAKDTQYFGPGTRLTVL.

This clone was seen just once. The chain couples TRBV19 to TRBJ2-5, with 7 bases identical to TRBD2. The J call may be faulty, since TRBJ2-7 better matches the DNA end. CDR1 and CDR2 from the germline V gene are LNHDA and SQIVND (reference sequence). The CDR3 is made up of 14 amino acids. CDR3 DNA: TGTGCCAGTAGCGTCACGCGGGAGACCTACGAGCAGTACTTC. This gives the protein CASSVTRETYEQYF.

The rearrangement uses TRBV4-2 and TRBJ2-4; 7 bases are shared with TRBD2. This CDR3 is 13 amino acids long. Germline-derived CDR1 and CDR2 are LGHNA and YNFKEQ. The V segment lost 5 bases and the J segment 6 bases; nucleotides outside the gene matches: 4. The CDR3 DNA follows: TGTGCCAGCAGCACCCAGCGGGGAAACATTCAGTACTTC. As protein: CASSTQRGNIQYF.